The 5 T cell receptor beta chains listed next were all sequenced from one sample in a study of shared clonotypes between healthy human individuals. Generated by immunoSEQ multiplex PCR, the TCRdb table keeps only in-frame clones and is missing some. The sample yields some 2.1 million clones, just under 95% seen once. CD8 cells classed as naive were CD45RO-negative and positively selected for CCR7, excluding terminally differentiated effector memory CD45RA+ cells. Specimen: naive CD8+ T cells from PBMCs. The source is a man aged 18 to 30 in good health. Some clones in this sample may be carry-over from other donors' samples.

The chain links TRBV7-2 to TRBJ1-1; D gene uncertain. This CDR3 region has 13 residues. Germline V gene data show CDR1 as SGHTA and CDR2 as FQGNSA. The V end was cut by 1 base, the J end by 1 base, with 4 bases between. In nucleotides, the CDR3 is TGTGCCAGCAGCTTAGTACCGAACACTGAAGCTTTCTTT. Protein product: CASSLVPNTEAFF.

The chain carries TRBV9 and TRBJ2-4; a possible D gene is TRBD2 (6 bases). Trimming left V 0 bases short and J 1 base short, with 14 bases between. The CDR3 extends over 17 amino acids. Germline lookup yields CDR1 SGDLS and CDR2 YYNGEE. The CDR3 protein is CASSVGAGSGAKNIQYF. DNA for the CDR3: TGTGCCAGCAGCGTAGGGGCAGGGAGCGGGGCCAAAAACATTCAGTACTTC.

V usage is TRBV4-3 and J usage is TRBJ2-2; D is unresolved. In germline, CDR1 is LGHNA, CDR2 YSLEER. V lost 1 base and J 5 bases, leaving 8 bases between the germline ends. This CDR3 is 14 amino acids long. This CDR3 reads CASSQARRTGELFF. The CDR3 nucleotides read TGCGCCAGCAGCCAAGCCCGACGGACCGGGGAGCTGTTTTTT.

This clone has a handful of counts. The same CDR3 also results from other DNA sequences found in this sample. The chain is built from TRBV9 and TRBJ2-7, with 8 nucleotides matching TRBD1. Germline V gene lookup returns CDR1 SGDLS and CDR2 YYNGEE. This CDR3 has 14 residues. Losses at the gene ends were 0 bases for V and 4 bases for J; bases not matched to a gene: 3. CDR3 in DNA: TGTGCCAGCAGCGTAGGGCAGGGGGCTTACGAGCAGTACTTC. It encodes CASSVGQGAYEQYF.

This chain connects TRBV27 to TRBJ2-1; D assignment may be TRBD1 or TRBD2 (5 bases each). The CDR3 length is 14 residues. Germline V lookup: CDR1 MNHEY, CDR2 SMNVEV (reference sequence). Trimming shortened V by 5 bases and J by 8 bases, and 16 bases separated the two germline ends. This CDR3 reads CASSPRDPTDEQFF. CDR3 DNA sequence: TGTGCCAGCAGTCCACGGGACCCCACGGATGAGCAGTTCTTC.